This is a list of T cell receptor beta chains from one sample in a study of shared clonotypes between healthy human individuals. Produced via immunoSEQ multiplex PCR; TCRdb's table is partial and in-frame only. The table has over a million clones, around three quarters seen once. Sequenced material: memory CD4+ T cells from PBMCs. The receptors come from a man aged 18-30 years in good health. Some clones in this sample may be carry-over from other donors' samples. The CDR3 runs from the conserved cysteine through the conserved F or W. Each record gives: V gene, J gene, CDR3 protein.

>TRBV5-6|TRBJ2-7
CASSLTSGRTLVNSYEQYF
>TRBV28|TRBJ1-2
CASSRQGAGGYTF
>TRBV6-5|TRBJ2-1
CASSRPSGRDNEQFF
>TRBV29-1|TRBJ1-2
CSVELRDLGGYTF
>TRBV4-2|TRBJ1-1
CASSPPGTMNTEAFF
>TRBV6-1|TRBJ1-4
CASSVGYTNEKLFF
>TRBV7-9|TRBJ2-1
CASGSYNEQFF
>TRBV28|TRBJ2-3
CASSSTTDTQYF
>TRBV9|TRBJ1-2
CASSKKNGGRDYGYTF
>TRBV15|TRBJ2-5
CATSRDGMRDGETQYF
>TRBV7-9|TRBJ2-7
CASSLGGRVPEQYF
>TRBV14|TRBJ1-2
CASSLQGHGYTF
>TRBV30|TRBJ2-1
CAWSATRVRNEQFF
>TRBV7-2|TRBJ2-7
CASSSGQGSYEQYF
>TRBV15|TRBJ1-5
CATSSDFSQPQHF
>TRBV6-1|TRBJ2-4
CASGNRDRAHF
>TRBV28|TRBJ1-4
CASSSRLGGSEKLFF
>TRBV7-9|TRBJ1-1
CASSLVNGHSAFF
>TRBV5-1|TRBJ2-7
CASSVGTSGLSYEQYF
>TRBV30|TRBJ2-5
CAWSKPHQTQYF
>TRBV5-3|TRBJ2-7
CARSVTYEQYF
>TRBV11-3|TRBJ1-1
CASSLGNRAVEQAFF
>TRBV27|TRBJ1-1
CASSRPGLNTEAFF
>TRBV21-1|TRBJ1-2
CASSEGQGISRSGYTF
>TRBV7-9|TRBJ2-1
CASSLEVAGPHNEQFF
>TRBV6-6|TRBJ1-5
CASSPQPKIQPQHF
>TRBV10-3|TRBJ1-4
CAISRTAENEKLFF
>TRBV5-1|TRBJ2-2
CASSSLGPGELFF
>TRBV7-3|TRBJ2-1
CASSSNNNEQFF
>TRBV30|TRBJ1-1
CAWSRTAGTEAFF
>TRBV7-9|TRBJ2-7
CASSSSGAGGEQYF
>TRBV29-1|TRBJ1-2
CSVEVGTDYGYTF
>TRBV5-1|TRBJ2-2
CASSSSGDTGELFF
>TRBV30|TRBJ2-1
CAWRGFGGRTINEQFF
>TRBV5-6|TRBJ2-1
CATHPSFSSNEQFF
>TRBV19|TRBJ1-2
CASNRRAPPDYGYTF
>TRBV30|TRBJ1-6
CAWGLLYNSPLHF
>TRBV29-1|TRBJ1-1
CSAMGAPTRNTEAFF
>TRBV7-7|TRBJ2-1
CASSHNWGNEQFF
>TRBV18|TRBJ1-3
CASSPQGPGNTIYF
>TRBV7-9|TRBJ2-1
CASSFVAVREQFF
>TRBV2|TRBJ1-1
CASSSDRGKAFF
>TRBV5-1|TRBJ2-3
CASSLAQTSYTDTQYF
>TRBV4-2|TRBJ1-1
CASSQIGGGTEAFF
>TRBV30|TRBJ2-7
CAWIPLSGTGSYEQYF
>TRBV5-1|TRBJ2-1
CASSRLGTGKQFF
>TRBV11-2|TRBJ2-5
CASSPGSETQYF